The rows below give T cell receptor beta chains drawn from one sample of a study of CXCR3-negative and CXCR3-positive naive CD8 T cells. With the 5' RACE reads reprocessed, TCRdb shows one record per CDR3 protein and no DNA. Its listing shows around 90,000 distinct CDR3 sequences. Sequenced sample: naive CXCR3- CD8+ T cells from blood. These receptors originate from a human donor in good health. Some clones in this sample may be carry-over from other donors' samples. CDR3s include the opening cysteine and the closing phenylalanine or tryptophan.

j_gene,v_gene,CDR3aa
TRBJ1-1,TRBV29-1,CSAFTGGGEALF
TRBJ1-2,TRBV27,CASSYGVNYGYTF
TRBJ2-1,TRBV6-2/TRBV6-3,CASSYDGVYNEQFF
TRBJ2-3,TRBV20-1,CSARDLAGWGTDTQYF
TRBJ2-1,TRBV19,CASSTDSGGELEQFF
TRBJ2-3,TRBV20-1,CSARDLVRGQDTQYF
TRBJ1-5,TRBV15,CATGGGQPQHF
TRBJ1-1,TRBV5-4,CASSLKGLLGTEAFF
TRBJ2-1,TRBV30,CAWSVLKGSNNEQFF
TRBJ2-3,TRBV4-1,CASSQVSPGTDTQYF
TRBJ2-1,TRBV12-3/TRBV12-4,CASSLSANYNEQFF
TRBJ1-4,TRBV2,CASSERISANEKLFF
TRBJ2-7,TRBV10-3,CAISVRTTLAYEQYF
TRBJ2-7,TRBV5-1,CASSLGRNSYEQYF
TRBJ1-1,TRBV9,CASSPWTANTEAFF
TRBJ2-2,TRBV6-5,CASSYSILSGELFF
TRBJ2-7,TRBV5-5,CASSSGQGYEQYF